This passage covers 5 T cell receptor beta chains from one sample sequenced in a study of cytomegalovirus exposure and HLA in healthy donors. In the PCR, 60 Vbeta and 13 Jbeta primers were used. Clones were sequenced by immunoSEQ multiplex PCR, and TCRdb holds only the in-frame ones, with some missing. This table has 150,000 to 200,000 clones, 84% appearing once. Sequencing used PBMCs. These receptors were taken from a man aged 18-30 years in good health and CMV-seronegative.

This clone was picked up one time. The chain has TRBV5-1 and TRBJ1-1, with a tentative D call TRBD1 (5 bases). CDR1 SGHRS and CDR2 YFSETQ come from the germline V gene. Trimming left V 4 bases short and J 5 bases short, with 18 bases between. This CDR3 contains 15 residues. CDR3 DNA sequence: TGCGCCAGCAGCCGCCAGGGTCAATCTGGAACTGAAGCTTTCTTT. This encodes CASSRQGQSGTEAFF.

This clone came up once. The V call is TRBV19, the J call TRBJ2-1, with 8 positions matching TRBD1. The CDR3 is made up of 15 amino acids. V lost 4 bases, J lost 6 bases, and 8 bases stayed unmatched. Germline V lookup: CDR1 LNHDA, CDR2 SQIVND (reference sequence). The CDR3 region has the DNA TGTGCCAGTAGTACTTACGCACAGGGGGTCAATGAGCAGTTCTTC. Translating gives CASSTYAQGVNEQFF. Filled out from reference TRBV19 and TRBJ2-1, the complete variable domain reads DGGITQSPKYLFRKEGQNVTLSCEQNLNHDAMYWYRQDPGQGLRLIYYSQIVNDFQKGDIAEGYSVSREKKESFPLTVTSAQKNPTAFYLCASSTYAQGVNEQFFGPGTRLTVL.

The rearrangement joins TRBV2 to TRBJ2-5, with D perhaps matching TRBD1 (6 bases). The J call is doubtful: the DNA matches TRBJ2-7 better. The CDR3 totals 14 residues. In germline, CDR1 is SNHLY, CDR2 FYNNEI. This CDR3 is CASSETTGSYEQYF. CDR3 nucleotide sequence: TGTGCCAGCAGTGAAACGACAGGTTCCTACGAGCAGTACTTC.

This rearrangement joins TRBV6-5 to TRBJ2-1; the match to TRBD2 covers 14 bases. This CDR3 has 15 amino acids. Germline CDR1 and CDR2: MNHEY and SVGAGI. With V trimmed by 6 bases and J by 6 bases, 4 bases remained unmatched. This CDR3 reads CASRQGLAGGNEQFF. The CDR3 coding sequence is TGTGCCAGCAGACAAGGACTAGCGGGGGGCAATGAGCAGTTCTTC.

This clone was picked up a small number of times. CDR3 DNA sequence: TGTGCCAGCGGGGGGGCAGGGGGCGCGGTGGGGGACACTGAAGCTTTCTTT. It specifies CASGGAGGAVGDTEAFF. This chain connects TRBV14 to TRBJ1-1; 8 bases align to TRBD1. Looked up from germline, CDR1 is SGHDN and CDR2 is FVKESK. Germline trimming cut 8 bases from V and 3 bases from J; bases unmatched to any gene: 17. This CDR3 is 17 amino acids long.